This T cell receptor (beta chain) was obtained from a study of monozygotic twins with inflammatory bowel disease. CDR1 LGHDT and CDR2 YNNKEL come from the germline V gene (reference sequence). The CDR3 is 15 amino acids. From the 5' RACE reads, TCRdb lists one entry per CDR3 protein and no DNA. The sample includes some 400,000 distinct CDR3 sequences. This sequence joins TRBV3-1 and TRBJ2-7; TCRdb's assignment of TRBD1 cannot be checked, as there is no DNA. Sample: blood. The TCR originated in a human donor with ulcerative colitis or Crohn's disease, or a healthy co-twin of an affected twin (not recorded which). The CDR3 region is CASSQEGDIPYEQYF.